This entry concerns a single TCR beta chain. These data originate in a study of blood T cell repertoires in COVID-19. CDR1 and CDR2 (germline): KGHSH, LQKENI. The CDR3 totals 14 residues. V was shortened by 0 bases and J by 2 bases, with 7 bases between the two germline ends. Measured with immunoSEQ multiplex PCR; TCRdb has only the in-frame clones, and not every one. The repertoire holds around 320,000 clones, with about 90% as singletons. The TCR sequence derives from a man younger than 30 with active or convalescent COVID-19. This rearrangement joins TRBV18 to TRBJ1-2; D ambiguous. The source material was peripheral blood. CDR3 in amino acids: CASSPPAGNYGYTF. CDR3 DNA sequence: TGTGCCAGCTCACCACCGGCGGGAAACTATGGCTACACCTTC.